The 11 T cell receptor beta chains listed next were all sequenced from one sample in a study of response to subunit inactivated influenza vaccine. TCRdb processed the RT-PCR reads anew with MiXCR; each CDR3 protein has one entry. The profile shows about 700,000 distinct CDR3 sequences, less than 20% of them singletons. Sample: PBMCs from blood, taken roughly 12 days after vaccination. These receptors all stem from a man aged 50 to 60 who received an inactivated influenza vaccine.

This chain connects TRBV6-1 to TRBJ2-3; possibly TRBD1 for D (6 bases). Per germline, CDR1 MNHNS and CDR2 SASEGT. Trimming removed 3 bases from V and 6 bases from J, with 19 bases in between. The CDR3 has 16 residues. As DNA, the CDR3 is TGTGCCAGCAGTGAGGTGGGGAGCAGGACAGCGGATACGCAGTATTTT. Protein product: CASSEVGSRTADTQYF.

The count of this clonotype is one. This chain joins TRBV20-1 and TRBJ2-5, with a weak D call TRBD2 (5 bases). The ends were cut back, 7 bases at V and 5 bases at J, with 11 bases in the middle. This CDR3 comprises 11 residues. Germline V gene lookup returns CDR1 DFQATT and CDR2 SNEGSKA (reference sequence). In DNA, the CDR3 is TGCAGTGGGGAGCGACGGGAGACCCAGTACTTC. Protein sequence: CSGERRETQYF.

The rearrangement uses TRBV10-3 and TRBJ1-2; 8 bases are shared with TRBD1. Germline CDR1 reads ENHRY; CDR2 reads SYGVKD. V shed 10 bases, J shed 2 bases, and the junction held 9 bases outside the gene matches. The CDR3 is made up of 14 amino acids. The CDR3 is CATIPGQANYGYTF. DNA for the CDR3: TGTGCCACTATACCGGGACAGGCAAACTATGGCTACACCTTC.

In its sample, this clonotype was seen a few times. V and J are TRBV5-1 and TRBJ2-5, with 7 nucleotides matching TRBD1. The CDR3 extends over 16 amino acids. The germline V gene encodes CDR1 SGHRS and CDR2 YFSETQ. J was trimmed by 1 base and V by 0 bases; bases with no gene match: 6. CDR3 protein: CASSLDGTAGQETQYF. As DNA, the CDR3 is TGCGCCAGCAGCTTGGATGGGACAGCAGGCCAAGAGACCCAGTACTTC.

The chain employs TRBV9 and TRBJ2-2, with 7 nucleotides matching TRBD1. Germline V gene sequence: CDR1 SGDLS, CDR2 YYNGEE. After removal of 3 bases from V and 4 bases from J, the junction contained 6 bases not matched to a gene. This CDR3 spans 15 amino acids. This CDR3 reads CASSDKGGPTGELFF. The CDR3 nucleotides are TGTGCCAGCAGCGACAAAGGGGGCCCCACCGGGGAGCTGTTTTTT.

This rearrangement joins TRBV6-1 to TRBJ2-7; tentatively, D is TRBD1 (6 bases). Germline V gene data show CDR1 as MNHNS and CDR2 as SASEGT. Trimming removed 3 bases from V and 2 bases from J, with 14 bases in between. The CDR3 is 15 amino acids. In DNA, the CDR3 is TGTGCCAGCAGTGATCCCGGGACATCCCCCTACGAGCAGTACTTC. Translation: CASSDPGTSPYEQYF.

The chain employs TRBV11-2 and TRBJ2-1; the D gene could be TRBD1 or TRBD2 (5 bases each). The CDR3 contains 15 residues. Germline V gene lookup returns CDR1 SGHAT and CDR2 FQNNGV. The V gene lost 0 bases and the J gene lost 3 bases, with 9 bases spanning the gap. CDR3 sequence (DNA): TGTGCCAGCAGCTTAGATTCGGGGCTCTACAATGAGCAGTTCTTC. Its protein is CASSLDSGLYNEQFF.

This rearrangement joins TRBV7-9 to TRBJ2-2, with 8 bases that match TRBD1. CDR1 and CDR2 from the germline V gene are SEHNR and FQNEAQ (reference sequence). With V trimmed by 4 bases and J by 5 bases, 3 bases remained unmatched. CDR3 length: 14 residues. The CDR3 protein is CASSWTGITGELFF. The CDR3 DNA sequence: TGTGCCAGCAGCTGGACAGGGATTACCGGGGAGCTGTTTTTT.

The V gene is TRBV3-1, the J gene TRBJ2-7; D is perhaps TRBD1 or TRBD2 (5 bases each). The CDR3 consists of 12 residues. CDR1 LGHDT and CDR2 YNNKEL come from the germline V gene (reference sequence). The V gene lost 3 bases and the J gene lost 3 bases, with 6 bases spanning the gap. Here the CDR3 DNA reads TGTGCCAGCAGCCAGGGGGACTACGAGCAGTACTTC. Translated: CASSQGDYEQYF.

This clonotype has a count of ten or more. The chain is built from TRBV7-3 and TRBJ2-1, with TRBD2 identical over 11 bases. V dropped 5 bases and J dropped 2; count of bases not matched to a gene: 8. This CDR3 comprises 17 residues. The V gene's germline CDR1 is SGHTA and CDR2 FQGTGA. The CDR3 loop reads CASSATGTSGTYNEQFF. In DNA, the CDR3 is TGTGCCAGCAGCGCAACCGGGACTAGCGGAACCTACAATGAGCAGTTCTTC. The whole variable domain, filled in from reference TRBV7-3 and TRBJ2-1, reads GAGVSQTPSNKVTEKGKYVELRCDPISGHTALYWYRQSLGQGPEFLIYFQGTGAADDSGLPNDRFFAVRPEGSVSTLKIQRTERGDSAVYLCASSATGTSGTYNEQFFGPGTRLTVL.

The genes are TRBV12-3 or TRBV12-4 and TRBJ2-2; D gene ambiguous. CDR3 size: 14 residues. The ends were cut back, 2 bases at V and 7 bases at J, with 11 bases in the middle. Here the CDR3 DNA reads TGTGCCAGCAGTTTATCCCCCAAGATCGGGGAGCTGTTTTTT. Translated, it gives CASSLSPKIGELFF.